This TCR beta chain was sequenced during a study of blood T cell repertoires in COVID-19. The junction had 5 bases not matched to a gene; V was cut back by 5 bases and J by 4 bases. The CDR3 is 13 residues long. Looked up from germline, CDR1 is SEHNR and CDR2 is FQNEAQ (reference sequence). Produced via immunoSEQ multiplex PCR; TCRdb's table is partial and in-frame only. The data contain under 200,000 clones, about 93% of them singletons. Input material: peripheral blood. The V and J genes are TRBV7-9 and TRBJ2-7; the match to TRBD1 covers 7 bases. This clonotype originated in a man aged 50 to 59 with acute or convalescent COVID-19. CDR3 in amino acids: CASSPWTGYEQYF. Here the CDR3 DNA reads TGTGCCAGCAGCCCCTGGACAGGTTACGAGCAGTACTTC.